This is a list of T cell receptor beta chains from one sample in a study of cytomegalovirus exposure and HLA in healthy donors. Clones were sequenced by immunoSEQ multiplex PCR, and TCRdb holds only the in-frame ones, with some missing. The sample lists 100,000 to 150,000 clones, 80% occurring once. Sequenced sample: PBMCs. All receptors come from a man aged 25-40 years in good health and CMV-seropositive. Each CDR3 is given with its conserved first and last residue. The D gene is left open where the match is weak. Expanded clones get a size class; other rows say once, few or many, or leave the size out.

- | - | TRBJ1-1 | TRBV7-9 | TGTGCCAGCAGCTTAGGGGCACCACAAGAAGCTTTCTTT | CASSLGAPQEAFF
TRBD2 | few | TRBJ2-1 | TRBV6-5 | TGTGCCAGCAGTTACGGACTAGCGGGGACCTACAATGAGCAGTTCTTC | CASSYGLAGTYNEQFF
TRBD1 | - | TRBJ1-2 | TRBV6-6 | TGTGCCAGCAGTTACACGGACAGGGGATATGGCTACACCTTC | CASSYTDRGYGYTF
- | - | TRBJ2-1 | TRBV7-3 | TGTGCCAGCAGCTCCCCAGGATCTTACAATGAGCAGTTCTTC | CASSSPGSYNEQFF
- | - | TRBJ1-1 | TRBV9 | TGTGCCAGCAGCGTCTCCACGAGAGGGAATACTGAAGCTTTCTTT | CASSVSTRGNTEAFF
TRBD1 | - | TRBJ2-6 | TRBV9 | TGTGCCAGCAGCGTAGACAGGGGGACCTCTAGATTTCCTGGGGCCAACGTCCTGACTTTC | CASSVDRGTSRFPGANVLTF
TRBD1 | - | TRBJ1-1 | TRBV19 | TGTGCCAGTACTTCTATCACCAGGGGGCCCGCTGAAGCTTTCTTT | CASTSITRGPAEAFF
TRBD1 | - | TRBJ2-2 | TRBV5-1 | TGCGCCAGCAGCAGGCAGACAGGGGGCGCGGGCACCGGGGAGCTGTTTTTT | CASSRQTGGAGTGELFF
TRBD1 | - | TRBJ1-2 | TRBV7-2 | TGTGCCAGCAGCAAATCCGCCCGGGACAGGTTCTCCCCGGACTATGGCTACACCTTC | CASSKSARDRFSPDYGYTF
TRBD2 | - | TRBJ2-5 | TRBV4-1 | TGCGCCAGCAGTCCGACCACTATTAGCGGGGGGGCGGGTGAGACCCAGTACTTC | CASSPTTISGGAGETQYF
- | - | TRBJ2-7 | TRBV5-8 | TGTGCCAGCAGCGGGCCGTATGGTTTTGAGCAGTACTTC | CASSGPYGFEQYF
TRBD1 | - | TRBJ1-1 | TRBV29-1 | TGCAGCGTATTAGACAGGGGAGACACTGAAGCTTTCTTT | CSVLDRGDTEAFF
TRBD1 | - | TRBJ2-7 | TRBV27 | TGTGCCAGCAGTTTGGGGACAGGGTTCGGCGAGCAGTACTTC | CASSLGTGFGEQYF
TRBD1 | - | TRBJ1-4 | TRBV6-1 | TGTGCCAGCAGTAAAAGGACAGGGGGCGAGGAAAAACTGTTTTTT | CASSKRTGGEEKLFF
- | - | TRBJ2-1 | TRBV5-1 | TGCGCCAGCAGCTTTCCCAGCAAGCGGTTAAGCTCCTACAATGAGCAGTTCTTC | CASSFPSKRLSSYNEQFF
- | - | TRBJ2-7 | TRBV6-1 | TGTGCCAGCAGGGGCATTCGGGAGCAGTACTTC | CASRGIREQYF
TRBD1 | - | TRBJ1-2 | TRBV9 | TGTGCCAGCAGCGCGAGCAGGGGGCGAGATGGCTACACCTTC | CASSASRGRDGYTF
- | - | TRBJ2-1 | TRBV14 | TGTGCCAGCAGCCCCACGGCAGGGCGGGGTCAGTCCTACAATGAGCAGTTCTTC | CASSPTAGRGQSYNEQFF
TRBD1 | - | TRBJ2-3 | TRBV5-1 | TGCGCCAGCAGCGACTTGCAGGGGGCTACGCAGTATTTT | CASSDLQGATQYF
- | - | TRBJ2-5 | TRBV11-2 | TGTGCCAGCAGCTTACACAGCCAAGAGACCCAGTACTTC | CASSLHSQETQYF
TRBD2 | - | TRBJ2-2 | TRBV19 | TGTGCCAGTACTCGGGGGGTCACCGGGGAGCTGTTTTTT | CASTRGVTGELFF
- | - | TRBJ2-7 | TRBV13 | TGTGCCAGCAGCTTATTGGGGGCTGGGGAGCAGTACTTC | CASSLLGAGEQYF
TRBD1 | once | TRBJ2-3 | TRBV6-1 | TGTGCCAGCAGTCGCGGACAGGGAGGATCGGATACGCAGTATTTT | CASSRGQGGSDTQYF
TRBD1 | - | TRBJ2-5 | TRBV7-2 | TGTGCCAGCAGCTTACAGGGACAGGGGGAGACCCAGTACTTC | CASSLQGQGETQYF
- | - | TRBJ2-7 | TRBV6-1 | TGTGCCACTAGTCCTAGATCAGGGGTATCCTACGAGCAGTACTTC | CATSPRSGVSYEQYF
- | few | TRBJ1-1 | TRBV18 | TGTGCCAGCTCACCATCAGGGACTGAAGCTTTCTTT | CASSPSGTEAFF
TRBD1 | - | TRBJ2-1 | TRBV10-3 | TGTGCCATCAGCGGACAGGGGAGGAATGAGCAGTTCTTC | CAISGQGRNEQFF
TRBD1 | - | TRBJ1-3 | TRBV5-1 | TGCGCCAGCAGCTCGACAGGGGCCGGAAACACCATATATTTT | CASSSTGAGNTIYF
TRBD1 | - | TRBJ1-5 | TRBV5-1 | TGCGCCAGCAGCCTACAGGGGGGCGAAAGTAATCAGCCCCAGCATTTT | CASSLQGGESNQPQHF
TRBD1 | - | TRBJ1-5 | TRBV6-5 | TGTGCCAGCAGACCGGGACAGAGATATCAGCCCCAGCATTTT | CASRPGQRYQPQHF
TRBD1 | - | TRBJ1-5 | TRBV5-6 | TGTGCCAGCAGCTTCAGGGGGATCACGGGTCAGCCCCAGCATTTT | CASSFRGITGQPQHF
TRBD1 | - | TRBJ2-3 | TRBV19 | TGTGCCAGTAGTATAGGGACCAGGGGGCTTGGCACAGATACGCAGTATTTT | CASSIGTRGLGTDTQYF
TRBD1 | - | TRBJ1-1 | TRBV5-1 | TGCGCCAGCAGCTTAGGGACAGAGATCTATGAAGCTTTCTTT | CASSLGTEIYEAFF
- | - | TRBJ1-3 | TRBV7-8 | TGTGCCAGCAGCTTGGCCAGGGTTCCTGGAAACACCATATATTTT | CASSLARVPGNTIYF
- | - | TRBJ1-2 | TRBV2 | TGTGCCAGCAGTGAAAACAGGGTAAACTATGGCTACACCTTC | CASSENRVNYGYTF
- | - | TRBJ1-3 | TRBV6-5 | TGTGCCAGCAGCCTACAGGGTTCCAACACCATATATTTT | CASSLQGSNTIYF
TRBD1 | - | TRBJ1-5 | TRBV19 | TGTGCCAGTAGTATTGACAGGGGGCATGGTCAGCCCCAGCATTTT | CASSIDRGHGQPQHF
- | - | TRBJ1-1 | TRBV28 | TGTGCCAGCAGTGATGATAACAGGGCTTTCTTT | CASSDDNRAFF
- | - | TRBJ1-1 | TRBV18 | TGTGCCAGCTCACCAGGGATGGGGGCGCGGACTGAAGCTTTCTTT | CASSPGMGARTEAFF